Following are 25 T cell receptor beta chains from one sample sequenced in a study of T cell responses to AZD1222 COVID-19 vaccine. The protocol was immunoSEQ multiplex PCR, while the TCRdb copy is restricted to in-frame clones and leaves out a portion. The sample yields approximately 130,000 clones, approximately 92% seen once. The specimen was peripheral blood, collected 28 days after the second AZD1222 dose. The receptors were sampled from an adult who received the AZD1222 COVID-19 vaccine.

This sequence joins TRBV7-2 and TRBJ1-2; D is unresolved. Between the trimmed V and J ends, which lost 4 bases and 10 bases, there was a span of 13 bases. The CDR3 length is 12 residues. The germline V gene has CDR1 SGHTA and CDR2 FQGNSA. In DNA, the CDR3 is TGTGCCAGCAGCTCAAGATTGTTTTTCTACACCTTC. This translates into CASSSRLFFYTF.

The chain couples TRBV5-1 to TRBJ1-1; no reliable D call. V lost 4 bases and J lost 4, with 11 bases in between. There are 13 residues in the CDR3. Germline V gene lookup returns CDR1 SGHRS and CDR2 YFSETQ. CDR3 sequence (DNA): TGCGCCAGCAGCCAGGCCCCGGGCACTGAAGCTTTCTTT. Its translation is CASSQAPGTEAFF. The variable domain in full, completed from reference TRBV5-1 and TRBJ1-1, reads KAGVTQTPRYLIKTRGQQVTLSCSPISGHRSVSWYQQTPGQGLQFLFEYFSETQRNKGNFPGRFSGRQFSNSRSEMNVSTLELGDSALYLCASSQAPGTEAFFGQGTRLTVV.

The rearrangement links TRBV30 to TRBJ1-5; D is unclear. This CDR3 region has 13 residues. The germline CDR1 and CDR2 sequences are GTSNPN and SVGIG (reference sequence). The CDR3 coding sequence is TGTGCGATGGACGCGGATAGCAATCAGCCCCAGCATTTT. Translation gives CAMDADSNQPQHF.

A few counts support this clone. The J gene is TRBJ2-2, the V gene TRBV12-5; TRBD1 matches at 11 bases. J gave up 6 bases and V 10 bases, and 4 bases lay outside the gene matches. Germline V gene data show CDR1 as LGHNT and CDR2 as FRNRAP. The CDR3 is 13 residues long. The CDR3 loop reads CATWTGGSGELFF. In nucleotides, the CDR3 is TGTGCTACTTGGACAGGGGGCTCCGGGGAGCTGTTTTTT. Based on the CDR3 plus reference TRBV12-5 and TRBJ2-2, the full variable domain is DARVTQTPRHKVTEMGQEVTMRCQPILGHNTVFWYRQTMMQGLELLAYFRNRAPLDDSGMPKDRFSAEMPDATLATLKIQPSEPRDSAVYFCATWTGGSGELFFGEGSRLTVL.

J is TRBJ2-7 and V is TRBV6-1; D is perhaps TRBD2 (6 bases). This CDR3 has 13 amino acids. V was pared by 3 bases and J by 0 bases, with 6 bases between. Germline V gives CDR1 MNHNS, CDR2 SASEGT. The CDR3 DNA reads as TGTGCCAGCAGTGACGGGGGCTCCTACGAGCAGTACTTC. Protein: CASSDGGSYEQYF.

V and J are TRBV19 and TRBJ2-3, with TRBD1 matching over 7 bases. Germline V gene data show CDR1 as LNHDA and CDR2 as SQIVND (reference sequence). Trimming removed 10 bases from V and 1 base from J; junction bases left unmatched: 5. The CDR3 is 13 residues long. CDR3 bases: TGTGCCACCCGACAGGGAGGCACAGATACGCAGTATTTT. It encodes CATRQGGTDTQYF.

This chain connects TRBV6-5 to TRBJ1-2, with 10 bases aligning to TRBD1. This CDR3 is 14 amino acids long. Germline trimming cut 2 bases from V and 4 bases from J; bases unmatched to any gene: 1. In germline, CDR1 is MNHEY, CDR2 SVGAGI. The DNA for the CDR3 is TGTGCCAGCAGTTACCGGGACAGGGGCTATGGCTACACCTTC. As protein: CASSYRDRGYGYTF.

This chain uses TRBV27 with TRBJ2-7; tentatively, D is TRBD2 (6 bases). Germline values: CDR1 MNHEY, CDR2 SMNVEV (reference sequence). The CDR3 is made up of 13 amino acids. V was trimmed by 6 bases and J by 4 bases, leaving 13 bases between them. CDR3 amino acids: CASSLAEQYEQYF. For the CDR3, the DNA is TGTGCCAGCAGCTTAGCGGAGCAATACGAGCAGTACTTC.

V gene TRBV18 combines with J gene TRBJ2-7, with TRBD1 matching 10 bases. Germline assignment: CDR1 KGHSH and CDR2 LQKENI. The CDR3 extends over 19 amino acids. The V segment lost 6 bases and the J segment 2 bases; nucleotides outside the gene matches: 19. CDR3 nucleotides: TGTGCCAGCTCGACGGACCTTCGGGACAGGGGCTCATTCACCTACGAGCAGTACTTC. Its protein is CASSTDLRDRGSFTYEQYF. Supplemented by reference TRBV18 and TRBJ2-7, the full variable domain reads NAGVMQNPRHLVRRRGQEARLRCSPMKGHSHVYWYRQLPEEGLKFMVYLQKENIIDESGMPKERFSAEFPKEGPSILRIQQVVRGDSAAYFCASSTDLRDRGSFTYEQYFGPGTRLTVT.

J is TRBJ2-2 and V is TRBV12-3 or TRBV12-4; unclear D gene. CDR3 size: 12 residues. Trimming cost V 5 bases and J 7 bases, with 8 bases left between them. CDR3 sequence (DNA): TGTGCCAGCAGTCCTGTTGTCGGGGAGCTGTTTTTT. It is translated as CASSPVVGELFF.

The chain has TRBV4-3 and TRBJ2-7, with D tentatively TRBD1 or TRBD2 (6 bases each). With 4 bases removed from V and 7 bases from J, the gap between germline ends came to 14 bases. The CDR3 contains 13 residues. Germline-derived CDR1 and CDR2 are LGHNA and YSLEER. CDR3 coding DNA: TGCGCCAGCAGCCCCGGAGGGGGTAGGGAGCAGTACTTC. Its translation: CASSPGGGREQYF.

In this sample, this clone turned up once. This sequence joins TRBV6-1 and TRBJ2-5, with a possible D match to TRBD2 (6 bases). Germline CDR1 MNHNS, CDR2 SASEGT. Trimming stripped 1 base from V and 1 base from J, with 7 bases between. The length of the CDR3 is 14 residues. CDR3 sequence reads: CASSEGGIQETQYF. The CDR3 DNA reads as TGTGCCAGCAGTGAAGGCGGGATCCAAGAGACCCAGTACTTC.

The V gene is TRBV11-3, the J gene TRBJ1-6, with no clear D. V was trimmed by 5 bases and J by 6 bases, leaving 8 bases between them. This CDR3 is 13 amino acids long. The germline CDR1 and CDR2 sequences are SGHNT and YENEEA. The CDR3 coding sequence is TGTGCCAGCAGCCCCTCCGGTAATTCACCCCTCCACTTT. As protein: CASSPSGNSPLHF.

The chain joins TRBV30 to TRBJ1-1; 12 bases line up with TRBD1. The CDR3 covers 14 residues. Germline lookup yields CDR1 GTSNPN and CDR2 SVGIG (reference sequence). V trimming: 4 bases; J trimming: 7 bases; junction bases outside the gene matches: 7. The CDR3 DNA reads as TGTGCCTGGACCGGGGACAGGGGGCAGAGTGAAGCTTTCTTT. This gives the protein CAWTGDRGQSEAFF.

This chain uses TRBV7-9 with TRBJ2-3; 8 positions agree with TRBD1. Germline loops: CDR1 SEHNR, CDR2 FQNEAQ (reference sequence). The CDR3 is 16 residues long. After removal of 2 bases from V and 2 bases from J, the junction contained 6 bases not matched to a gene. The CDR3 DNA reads TGTGCCAGCAGCTTACGGGACAGGACTTTCACAGATACGCAGTATTTT. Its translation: CASSLRDRTFTDTQYF. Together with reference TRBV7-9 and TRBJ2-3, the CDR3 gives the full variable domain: DTGVSQNPRHKITKRGQNVTFRCDPISEHNRLYWYRQTLGQGPEFLTYFQNEAQLEKSRLLSDRFSAERPKGSFSTLEIQRTEQGDSAMYLCASSLRDRTFTDTQYFGPGTRLTVL.

The CDR3 is CATSDGLGGYTF. CDR3 DNA sequence: TGTGCCACCAGTGATGGCCTTGGTGGCTACACCTTC. The chain has TRBV24-1 and TRBJ1-2; D not resolved. The CDR3 contains 12 residues. The germline V and J ends were trimmed by 3 bases and 7 bases, with 8 bases remaining between them. From germline, CDR1 is KGHDR and CDR2 SFDVKD.

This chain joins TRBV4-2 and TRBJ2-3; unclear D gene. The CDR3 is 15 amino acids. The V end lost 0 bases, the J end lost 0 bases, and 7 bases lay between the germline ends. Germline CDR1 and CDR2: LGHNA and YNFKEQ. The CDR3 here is CASSQDQGSTDTQYF. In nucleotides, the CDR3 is TGTGCCAGCAGCCAAGATCAAGGTAGCACAGATACGCAGTATTTT.

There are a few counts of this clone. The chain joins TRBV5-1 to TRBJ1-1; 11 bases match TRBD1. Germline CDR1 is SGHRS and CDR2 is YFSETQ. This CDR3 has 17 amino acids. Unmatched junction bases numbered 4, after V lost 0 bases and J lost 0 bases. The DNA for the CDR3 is TGCGCCAGCAGCTTGGGGACAGGGGGCCGCATGAACACTGAAGCTTTCTTT. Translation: CASSLGTGGRMNTEAFF.

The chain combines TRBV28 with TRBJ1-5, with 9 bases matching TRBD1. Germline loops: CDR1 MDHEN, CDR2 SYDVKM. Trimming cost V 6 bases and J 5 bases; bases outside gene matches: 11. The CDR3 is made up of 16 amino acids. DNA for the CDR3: TGTGCCAGCAGCAGATTGGACAGGGGACCCTATCAGCCCCAGCATTTT. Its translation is CASSRLDRGPYQPQHF.

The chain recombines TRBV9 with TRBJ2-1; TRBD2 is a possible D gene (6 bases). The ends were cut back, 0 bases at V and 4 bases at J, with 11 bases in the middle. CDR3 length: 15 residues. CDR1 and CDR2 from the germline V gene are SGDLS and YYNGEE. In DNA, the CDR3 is TGTGCCAGCAGCGTAGGGGTAGCGGCATACAATGAGCAGTTCTTC. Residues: CASSVGVAAYNEQFF.

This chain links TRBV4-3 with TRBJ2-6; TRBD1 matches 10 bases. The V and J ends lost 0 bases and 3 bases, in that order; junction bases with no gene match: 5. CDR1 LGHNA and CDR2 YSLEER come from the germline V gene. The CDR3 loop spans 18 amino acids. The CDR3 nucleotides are TGCGCCAGCAGCCAAGATTGGGGACAGGGGAGTGGGGCCAACGTCCTGACTTTC. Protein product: CASSQDWGQGSGANVLTF.

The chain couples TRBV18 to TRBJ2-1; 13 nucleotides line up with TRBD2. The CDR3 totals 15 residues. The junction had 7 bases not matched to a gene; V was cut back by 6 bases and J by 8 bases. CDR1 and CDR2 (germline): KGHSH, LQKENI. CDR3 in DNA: TGTGCCAGCTCCCTTGGACTAGCGGGAGCCCATGAGCAGTTCTTC. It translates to CASSLGLAGAHEQFF.

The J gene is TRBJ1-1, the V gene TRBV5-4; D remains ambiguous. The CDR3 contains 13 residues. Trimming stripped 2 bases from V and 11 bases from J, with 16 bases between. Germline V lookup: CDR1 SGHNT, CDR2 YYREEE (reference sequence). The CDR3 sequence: CASSLGRGNDAFF. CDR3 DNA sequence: TGTGCCAGCAGCTTAGGACGGGGAAACGATGCTTTCTTT.

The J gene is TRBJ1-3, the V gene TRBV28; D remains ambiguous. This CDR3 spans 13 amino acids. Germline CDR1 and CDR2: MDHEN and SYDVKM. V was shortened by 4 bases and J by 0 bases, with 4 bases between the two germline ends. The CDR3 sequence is CASSSPSGNTIYF. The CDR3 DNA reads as TGTGCCAGCAGTTCACCCTCTGGAAACACCATATATTTT.

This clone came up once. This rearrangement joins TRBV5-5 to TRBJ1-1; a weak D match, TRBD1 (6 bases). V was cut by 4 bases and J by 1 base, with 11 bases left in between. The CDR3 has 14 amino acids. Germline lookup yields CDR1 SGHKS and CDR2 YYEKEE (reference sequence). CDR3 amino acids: CASSIRDKNTEAFF. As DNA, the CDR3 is TGTGCCAGCAGCATCCGGGACAAGAACACTGAAGCTTTCTTT.